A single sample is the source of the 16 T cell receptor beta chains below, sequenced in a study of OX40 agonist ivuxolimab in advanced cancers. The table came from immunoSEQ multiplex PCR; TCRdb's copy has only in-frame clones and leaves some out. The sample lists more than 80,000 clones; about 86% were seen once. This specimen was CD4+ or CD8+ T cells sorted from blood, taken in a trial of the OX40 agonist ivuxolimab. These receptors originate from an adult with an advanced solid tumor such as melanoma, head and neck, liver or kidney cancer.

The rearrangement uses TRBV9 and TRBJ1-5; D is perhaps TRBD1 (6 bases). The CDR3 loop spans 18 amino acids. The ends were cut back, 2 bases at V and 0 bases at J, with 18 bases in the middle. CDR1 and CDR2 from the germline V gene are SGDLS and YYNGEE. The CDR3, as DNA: TGTGCCAGCAGCGTTGTGGGTGGGGGCCCTTATAGCAATCAGCCCCAGCATTTT. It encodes CASSVVGGGPYSNQPQHF. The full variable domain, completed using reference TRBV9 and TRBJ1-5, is DSGVTQTPKHLITATGQRVTLRCSPRSGDLSVYWYQQSLDQGLQFLIQYYNGEERAKGNILERFSAQQFPDLHSELNLSSLELGDSALYFCASSVVGGGPYSNQPQHFGDGTRLSIL.

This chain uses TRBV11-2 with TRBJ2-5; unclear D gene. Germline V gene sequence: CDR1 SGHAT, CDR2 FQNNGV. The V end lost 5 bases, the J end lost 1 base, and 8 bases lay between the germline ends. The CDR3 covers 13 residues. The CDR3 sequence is CASSRSSQETQYF. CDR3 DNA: TGTGCCAGCAGCCGTAGTTCCCAAGAGACCCAGTACTTC.

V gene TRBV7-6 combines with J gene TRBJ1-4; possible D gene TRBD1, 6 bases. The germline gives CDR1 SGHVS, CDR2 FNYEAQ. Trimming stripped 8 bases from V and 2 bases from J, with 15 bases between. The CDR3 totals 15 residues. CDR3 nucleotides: TGTGCCAGCGGCACTCCGGGGGCGACTAATGAAAAACTGTTTTTT. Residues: CASGTPGATNEKLFF.

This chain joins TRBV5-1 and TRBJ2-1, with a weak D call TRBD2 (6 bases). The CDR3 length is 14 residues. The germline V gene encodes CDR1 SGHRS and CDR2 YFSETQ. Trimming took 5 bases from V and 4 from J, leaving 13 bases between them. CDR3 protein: CASSSGEEYNEQFF. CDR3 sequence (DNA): TGCGCCAGCAGTTCTGGGGAGGAGTACAATGAGCAGTTCTTC.

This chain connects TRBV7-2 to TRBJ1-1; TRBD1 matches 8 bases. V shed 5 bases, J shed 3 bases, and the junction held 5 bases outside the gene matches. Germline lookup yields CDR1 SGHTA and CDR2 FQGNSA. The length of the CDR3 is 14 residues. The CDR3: CASSQGQGHTEAFF. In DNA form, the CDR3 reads TGTGCCAGCAGCCAAGGACAGGGACACACTGAAGCTTTCTTT.

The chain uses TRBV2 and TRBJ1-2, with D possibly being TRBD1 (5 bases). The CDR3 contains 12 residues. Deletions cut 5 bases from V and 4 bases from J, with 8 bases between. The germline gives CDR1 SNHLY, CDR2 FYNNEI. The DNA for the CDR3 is TGTGCCAGCAGTAGACAGCCCTATGGCTACACCTTC. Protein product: CASSRQPYGYTF. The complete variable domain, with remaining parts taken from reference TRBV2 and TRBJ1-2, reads EPEVTQTPSHQVTQMGQEVILRCVPISNHLYFYWYRQILGQKVEFLVSFYNNEISEKSEIFDDQFSVERPDGSNFTLKIRSTKLEDSAMYFCASSRQPYGYTFGSGTRLTVV.

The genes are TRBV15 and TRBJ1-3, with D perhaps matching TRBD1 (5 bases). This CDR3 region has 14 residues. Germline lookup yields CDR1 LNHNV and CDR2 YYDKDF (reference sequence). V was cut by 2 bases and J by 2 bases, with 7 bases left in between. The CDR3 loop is CATSRQGTGNTIYF. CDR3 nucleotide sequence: TGTGCCACCAGCAGACAGGGAACTGGAAACACCATATATTTT. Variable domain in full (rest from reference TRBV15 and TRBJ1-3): DAMVIQNPRYQVTQFGKPVTLSCSQTLNHNVMYWYQQKSSQAPKLLFHYYDKDFNNEADTPDNFQSRRPNTSFCFLDIRSPGLGDTAMYLCATSRQGTGNTIYFGEGSWLTVV.

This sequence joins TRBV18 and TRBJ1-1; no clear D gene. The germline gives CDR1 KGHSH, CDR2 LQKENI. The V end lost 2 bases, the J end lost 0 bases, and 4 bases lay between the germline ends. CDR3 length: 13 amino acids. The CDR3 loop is CASSPRMNTEAFF. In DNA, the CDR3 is TGTGCCAGCTCACCAAGGATGAACACTGAAGCTTTCTTT.

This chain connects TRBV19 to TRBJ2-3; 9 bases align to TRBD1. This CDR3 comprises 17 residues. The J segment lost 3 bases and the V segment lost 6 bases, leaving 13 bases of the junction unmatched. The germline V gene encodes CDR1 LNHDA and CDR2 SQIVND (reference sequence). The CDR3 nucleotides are TGTGCCAGTAGCCGCCTTCTCGATGACAGGGGGACAGATACGCAGTATTTT. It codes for CASSRLLDDRGTDTQYF.

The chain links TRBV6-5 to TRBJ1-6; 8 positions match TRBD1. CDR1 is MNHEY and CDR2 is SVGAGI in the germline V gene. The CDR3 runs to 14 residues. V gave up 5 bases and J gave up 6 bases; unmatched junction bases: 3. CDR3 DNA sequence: TGTGCCAGCAGTCGACAGGGGATTAATTCACCCCTCCACTTT. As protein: CASSRQGINSPLHF.

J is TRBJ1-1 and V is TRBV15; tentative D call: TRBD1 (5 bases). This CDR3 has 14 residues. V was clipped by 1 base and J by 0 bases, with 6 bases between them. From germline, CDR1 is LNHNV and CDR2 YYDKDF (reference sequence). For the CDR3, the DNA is TGTGCCACCAGCAGAGCAGGGATGAACACTGAAGCTTTCTTT. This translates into CATSRAGMNTEAFF.

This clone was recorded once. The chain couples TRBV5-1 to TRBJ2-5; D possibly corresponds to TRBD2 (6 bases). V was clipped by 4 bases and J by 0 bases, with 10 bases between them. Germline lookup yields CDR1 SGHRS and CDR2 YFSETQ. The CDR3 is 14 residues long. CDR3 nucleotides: TGCGCCAGCAGCCCCCGGGAGAACCAAGAGACCCAGTACTTC. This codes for CASSPRENQETQYF.

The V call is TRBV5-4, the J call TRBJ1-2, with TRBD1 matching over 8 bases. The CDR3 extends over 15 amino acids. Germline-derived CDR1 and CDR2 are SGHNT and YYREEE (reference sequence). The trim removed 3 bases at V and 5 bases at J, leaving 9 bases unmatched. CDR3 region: CASSSGTGGWYGYTF. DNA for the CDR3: TGTGCCAGCAGCTCTGGGACAGGCGGGTGGTATGGCTACACCTTC.

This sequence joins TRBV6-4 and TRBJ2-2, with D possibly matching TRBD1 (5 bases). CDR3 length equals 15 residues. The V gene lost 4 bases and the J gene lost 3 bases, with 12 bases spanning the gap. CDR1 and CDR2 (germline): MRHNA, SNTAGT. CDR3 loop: CASSALSGHTGELFF. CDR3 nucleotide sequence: TGTGCCAGCAGTGCCCTATCAGGGCACACCGGGGAGCTGTTTTTT.

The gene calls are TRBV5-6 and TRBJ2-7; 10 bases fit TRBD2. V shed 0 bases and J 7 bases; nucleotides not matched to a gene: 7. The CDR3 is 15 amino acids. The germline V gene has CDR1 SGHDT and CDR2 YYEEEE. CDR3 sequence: CASSLGLAGDREQYF. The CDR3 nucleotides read TGTGCCAGCAGCTTGGGGCTAGCGGGAGATCGGGAGCAGTACTTC.

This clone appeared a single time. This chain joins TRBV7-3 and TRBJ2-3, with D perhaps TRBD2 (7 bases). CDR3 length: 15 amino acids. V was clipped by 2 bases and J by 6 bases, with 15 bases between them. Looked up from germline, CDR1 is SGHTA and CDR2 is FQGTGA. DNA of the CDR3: TGTGCCAGCAGCTTAGAGGGAGGGGGTACGGATACGCAGTATTTT. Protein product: CASSLEGGGTDTQYF.